This T cell receptor (beta chain) was identified during a study of shared clonotypes between healthy human individuals. Study results and caveats: A small donor pool kept down the genetic and exposure-history diversity that was represented. Sampling was confined to blood; repertoires within tissues likely differ.

J lost 8 bases, V lost 1 base, and 8 bases had no gene match. Germline V gives CDR1 KGHSH, CDR2 LQKENI. This CDR3 is 16 amino acids long. Concerning this clone: Its antigen is currently unknown.

Researchers divided each subset's genomic DNA evenly across several immunoSEQ plates. The authors sequenced unsorted PBMC DNA on ten immunoSEQ deep assay plates. TCRdb's copy holds only in-frame clones and misses some; the assay was immunoSEQ multiplex PCR. The sample includes about half a million clones, roughly 83% of them seen just once. V and J are TRBV18 and TRBJ1-4; 9 bases match TRBD1. Specimen: PBMCs. The receptor's source is a woman aged 40 to 49 in good health. Some clones in this sample may be carry-over from other donors' samples. This CDR3 reads CASSPRGQGRGEKLFF. The DNA of the CDR3 is TGTGCCAGCTCACCACGAGGACAGGGGAGAGGGGAAAAACTGTTTTTT. The whole variable domain, filled in from reference TRBV18 and TRBJ1-4, reads NAGVMQNPRHLVRRRGQEARLRCSPMKGHSHVYWYRQLPEEGLKFMVYLQKENIIDESGMPKERFSAEFPKEGPSILRIQQVVRGDSAAYFCASSPRGQGRGEKLFFGSGTQLSVL.